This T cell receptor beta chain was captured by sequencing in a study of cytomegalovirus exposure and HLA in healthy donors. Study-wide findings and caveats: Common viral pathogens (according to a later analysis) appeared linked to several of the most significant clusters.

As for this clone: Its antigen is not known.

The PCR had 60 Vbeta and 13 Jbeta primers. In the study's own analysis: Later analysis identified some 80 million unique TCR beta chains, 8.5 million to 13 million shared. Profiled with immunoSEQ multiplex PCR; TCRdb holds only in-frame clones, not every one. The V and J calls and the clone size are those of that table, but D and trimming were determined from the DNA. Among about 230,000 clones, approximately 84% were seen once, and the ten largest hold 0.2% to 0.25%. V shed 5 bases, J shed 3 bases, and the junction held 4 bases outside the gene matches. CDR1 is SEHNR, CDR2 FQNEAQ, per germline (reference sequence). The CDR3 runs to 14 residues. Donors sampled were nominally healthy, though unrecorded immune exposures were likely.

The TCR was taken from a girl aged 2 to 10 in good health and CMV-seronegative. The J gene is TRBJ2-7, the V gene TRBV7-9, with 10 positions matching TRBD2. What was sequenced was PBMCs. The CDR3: CASSPRLAGYEQYF. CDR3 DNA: TGTGCCAGCAGCCCAAGACTAGCGGGCTACGAGCAGTACTTC. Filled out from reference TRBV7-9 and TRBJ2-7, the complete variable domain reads DTGVSQNPRHKITKRGQNVTFRCDPISEHNRLYWYRQTLGQGPEFLTYFQNEAQLEKSRLLSDRFSAERPKGSFSTLEIQRTEQGDSAMYLCASSPRLAGYEQYFGPGTRLTVT.